In its sample, the clone carrying this TCR beta chain was seen once. Sequencing targeted expressed TCRB transcripts, as all isolated RNA had been reverse transcribed. Repertoires were generated with immunoSEQ multiplex PCR, while TCRdb's copy carries only in-frame clones and drops some. The table lists 120,000 to 150,000 clones, 10% of them singletons. The CDR3 totals 14 residues. J was trimmed by 3 bases and V by 4 bases; bases with no gene match: 4. Germline assignment: CDR1 MNHNS and CDR2 SASEGT. The authors sorted CD4+ naive, central memory, regulatory and stem cell-like memory cells via CD45RO/CCR7/CD25/CD127/CD95/CD27. The data are from a study of beta chain features in type 1 diabetes. Study summary: The examined sorted cells totaled approximately 100 million across samples.

This TCR was sampled from a man between 18 and 35 years old in good health. Sequenced: naive CD4+ T cells from blood. The rearrangement uses TRBV6-1 and TRBJ2-7, with TRBD2 matching 9 bases. DNA for the CDR3: TGTGCCAGCAGTGGGCGGGGGGGGTACTACGAGCAGTACTTC. Amino acids: CASSGRGGYYEQYF.